This is a list of T cell receptor beta chains from one sample in a study of T cell changes during pregnancy in multiple sclerosis. TCRdb's table, derived via immunoSEQ multiplex PCR, lists solely in-frame clones and lacks some. The sample shows fewer than 85,000 clones, about 90% of them seen only once. Material: peripheral blood, obtained in the first trimester of pregnancy. The receptor set was obtained from a female donor in good health, enrolled as a control in a pregnancy study. Each CDR3 is given with its conserved first and last residue. The D gene is left open where the match is weak. The size of a clone is reported for some rows only, either as once, few or many, or as a class for expanded clones.

d_call: .; j_call: TRBJ2-7; v_call: TRBV6-1; clone_size: .; cdr3_aa: CASSVRSYEQYF; cdr3_nt: TGTGCCAGCAGTGTGCGGTCCTACGAGCAGTACTTC
d_call: .; j_call: TRBJ2-7; v_call: TRBV6-1; clone_size: .; cdr3_aa: CASSERGGPVEQYF; cdr3_nt: TGTGCCAGCAGTGAAAGGGGCGGTCCCGTAGAGCAGTACTTC
d_call: .; j_call: TRBJ1-1; v_call: TRBV5-4; clone_size: .; cdr3_aa: CASSLSRGNTEAFF; cdr3_nt: TGTGCCAGCAGCTTGTCCCGGGGGAACACTGAAGCTTTCTTT
d_call: .; j_call: TRBJ2-3; v_call: TRBV14; clone_size: once; cdr3_aa: CASSLLGSGSTDTQYF; cdr3_nt: TGTGCCAGCAGCTTACTAGGGAGCGGGAGCACAGATACGCAGTATTTT
d_call: .; j_call: TRBJ2-1; v_call: TRBV19; clone_size: .; cdr3_aa: CASKHGYSYNEQFF; cdr3_nt: TGTGCCAGTAAACACGGGTACTCCTACAATGAGCAGTTCTTC
d_call: TRBD1; j_call: TRBJ1-2; v_call: TRBV13; clone_size: .; cdr3_aa: CASSLNRGPGGYTF; cdr3_nt: TGTGCCAGCAGCTTAAACAGGGGCCCGGGGGGCTACACCTTC
d_call: TRBD2; j_call: TRBJ2-1; v_call: TRBV4-1; clone_size: .; cdr3_aa: CASSQDGTNNEQFF; cdr3_nt: TGCGCCAGCAGCCAAGACGGGACTAACAATGAGCAGTTCTTC
d_call: TRBD2; j_call: TRBJ2-5; v_call: TRBV4-1; clone_size: once; cdr3_aa: CASSQEWLAGAETQYF; cdr3_nt: TGCGCCAGCAGCCAAGAATGGCTAGCGGGAGCAGAGACCCAGTACTTC
d_call: TRBD2; j_call: TRBJ2-3; v_call: TRBV30; clone_size: .; cdr3_aa: CAWSLTSGSTDTQYF; cdr3_nt: TGTGCCTGGAGTCTTACTAGCGGGAGCACAGATACGCAGTATTTT
d_call: .; j_call: TRBJ2-3; v_call: TRBV4-2; clone_size: .; cdr3_aa: CASSFSWESGTDTQYF; cdr3_nt: TGTGCCAGCAGCTTTTCGTGGGAGTCGGGCACAGATACGCAGTATTTT
d_call: TRBD2; j_call: TRBJ2-5; v_call: TRBV25-1; clone_size: .; cdr3_aa: CASSEYPGLAVETQYF; cdr3_nt: TGTGCCAGCAGTGAATATCCGGGACTAGCAGTGGAGACCCAGTACTTC
d_call: .; j_call: TRBJ1-5; v_call: TRBV27; clone_size: .; cdr3_aa: CASSLSAGESNQPQHF; cdr3_nt: TGTGCCAGCAGTTTATCGGCGGGGGAGAGCAATCAGCCCCAGCATTTT
d_call: TRBD1; j_call: TRBJ2-5; v_call: TRBV25-1; clone_size: .; cdr3_aa: CASSPTGMQTQYF; cdr3_nt: TGTGCCAGCAGCCCGACAGGGATGCAGACCCAGTACTTC
d_call: .; j_call: TRBJ1-5; v_call: TRBV6-5; clone_size: .; cdr3_aa: CASSYDSQQPQHF; cdr3_nt: TGTGCCAGCAGTTACGACAGTCAACAGCCCCAGCATTTT
d_call: TRBD2; j_call: TRBJ2-5; v_call: TRBV19; clone_size: .; cdr3_aa: CASKPGLAGAETQYF; cdr3_nt: TGTGCCAGTAAGCCGGGACTAGCGGGAGCGGAGACCCAGTACTTC
d_call: .; j_call: TRBJ2-7; v_call: TRBV28; clone_size: few; cdr3_aa: CASNSGAARGWDF; cdr3_nt: TGTGCCAGCAACTCTGGGGCAGCACGAGGTTGGGACTTC
d_call: .; j_call: TRBJ2-1; v_call: TRBV5-1; clone_size: .; cdr3_aa: CASSLDARSVFF; cdr3_nt: TGCGCCAGCAGCTTGGACGCTAGGTCGGTGTTCTTC
d_call: TRBD2; j_call: TRBJ2-5; v_call: TRBV2; clone_size: .; cdr3_aa: CASRLAGEETQYF; cdr3_nt: TGTGCCAGCAGGTTAGCGGGAGAGGAGACCCAGTACTTC
d_call: TRBD2; j_call: TRBJ2-1; v_call: TRBV19; clone_size: .; cdr3_aa: CASSIAGASGRDEQFF; cdr3_nt: TGTGCCAGTAGTATAGCGGGAGCTAGCGGGAGGGATGAGCAGTTCTTC
d_call: .; j_call: TRBJ2-5; v_call: TRBV7-8; clone_size: .; cdr3_aa: CASSSSRAETQYF; cdr3_nt: TGTGCCAGCAGTTCCTCACGCGCGGAGACCCAGTACTTC
d_call: TRBD1; j_call: TRBJ2-7; v_call: TRBV7-9; clone_size: .; cdr3_aa: CASSPGQVWEQYF; cdr3_nt: TGTGCCAGCAGCCCCGGACAGGTGTGGGAGCAGTACTTC
d_call: TRBD1; j_call: TRBJ1-1; v_call: TRBV7-6; clone_size: .; cdr3_aa: CASTSGTGGYSTEAFF; cdr3_nt: TGTGCCAGCACCTCGGGGACAGGGGGCTACAGCACTGAAGCTTTCTTT
d_call: TRBD1; j_call: TRBJ2-7; v_call: TRBV5-4; clone_size: .; cdr3_aa: CASSSGDRGFSGEQYF; cdr3_nt: TGTGCCAGCAGCTCCGGGGACAGGGGTTTTTCCGGCGAGCAGTACTTC
d_call: TRBD2; j_call: TRBJ2-1; v_call: TRBV19; clone_size: .; cdr3_aa: CASSPGLAFSYNEQFF; cdr3_nt: TGTGCCAGTAGTCCAGGACTAGCGTTCTCCTACAATGAGCAGTTCTTC
d_call: .; j_call: TRBJ2-1; v_call: TRBV28; clone_size: .; cdr3_aa: CASSFPGVYNEQFF; cdr3_nt: TGTGCCAGCAGTTTTCCAGGGGTTTACAATGAGCAGTTCTTC
d_call: TRBD1; j_call: TRBJ2-7; v_call: TRBV19; clone_size: once; cdr3_aa: CASKNDGTDYEQYF; cdr3_nt: TGTGCCAGTAAGAATGACGGGACAGACTACGAGCAGTACTTC
d_call: TRBD1; j_call: TRBJ2-7; v_call: TRBV5-4; clone_size: once; cdr3_aa: CASSSLSDRAHEQYF; cdr3_nt: TGTGCCAGCAGCTCTCTTAGCGACAGGGCCCACGAGCAGTACTTC
d_call: .; j_call: TRBJ2-7; v_call: TRBV28; clone_size: once; cdr3_aa: CASSLVGDYEQYF; cdr3_nt: TGTGCCAGCAGTTTAGTAGGAGACTACGAGCAGTACTTC
d_call: .; j_call: TRBJ1-4; v_call: TRBV2; clone_size: .; cdr3_aa: CASSGNRATNEKLFF; cdr3_nt: TGTGCCAGCAGTGGTAACAGGGCAACTAATGAAAAACTGTTTTTT
d_call: .; j_call: TRBJ1-1; v_call: TRBV5-1; clone_size: .; cdr3_aa: CASSLERSNTEAFF; cdr3_nt: TGCGCCAGCAGCTTGGAACGGTCAAATACTGAAGCTTTCTTT
d_call: .; j_call: TRBJ2-1; v_call: TRBV19; clone_size: .; cdr3_aa: CASSRGLSSNEQFF; cdr3_nt: TGTGCCAGTAGTCGCGGACTCTCATCGAATGAGCAGTTCTTC
d_call: .; j_call: TRBJ1-1; v_call: TRBV25-1; clone_size: .; cdr3_aa: CASSSGGFDTEAFF; cdr3_nt: TGTGCCAGCAGTAGTGGGGGCTTCGACACTGAAGCTTTCTTT
d_call: TRBD2; j_call: TRBJ2-7; v_call: TRBV2; clone_size: .; cdr3_aa: CASSLGTSGSSKEQYF; cdr3_nt: TGTGCCAGCAGTCTGGGGACTAGCGGGAGTTCGAAGGAGCAGTACTTC